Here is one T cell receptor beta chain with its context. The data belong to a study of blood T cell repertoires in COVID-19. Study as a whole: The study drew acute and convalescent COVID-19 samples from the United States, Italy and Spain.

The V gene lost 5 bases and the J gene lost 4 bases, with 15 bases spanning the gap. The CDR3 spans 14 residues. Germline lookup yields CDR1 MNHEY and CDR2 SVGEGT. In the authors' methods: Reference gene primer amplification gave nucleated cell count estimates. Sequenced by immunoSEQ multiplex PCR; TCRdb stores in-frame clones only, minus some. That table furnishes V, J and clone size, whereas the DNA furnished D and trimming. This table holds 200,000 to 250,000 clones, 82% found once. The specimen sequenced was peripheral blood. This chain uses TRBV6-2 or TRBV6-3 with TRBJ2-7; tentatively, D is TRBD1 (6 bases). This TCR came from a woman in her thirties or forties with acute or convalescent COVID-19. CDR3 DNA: TGTGCCAGCAGTGGGACACCGGGGTGGTACGAGCAGTACTTC. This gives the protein CASSGTPGWYEQYF.